Listed below are T cell receptor beta chains from one sample, sequenced in a study of cytomegalovirus exposure and HLA in healthy donors. Data came from immunoSEQ multiplex PCR; TCRdb stores just in-frame clones and leaves some out. The repertoire has 90,000 to 110,000 clones, 76% of them found once; the top ten carry roughly 8%. Input material: PBMCs. These receptors were taken from a woman aged 45 to 65 in good health and CMV-seropositive. CDR3s include the opening cysteine and the closing phenylalanine or tryptophan. A D gene is named only where the DNA matches it firmly. A clone size is listed for some rows: how often the clone was seen (once, few, many), or a class if it is expanded.

j_call	clone_size	d_call	cdr3_length	v_call	cdr3_aa	cdr3_nt
TRBJ2-2	NA	NA	18	TRBV11-3	CASSLDGGGGAVAGELFF	TGTGCCAGCAGCTTAGACGGAGGAGGGGGGGCGGTCGCCGGGGAGCTGTTTTTT
TRBJ2-1	NA	NA	12	TRBV9	CASGREYNEQFF	TGTGCCAGCGGGAGAGAGTACAATGAGCAGTTCTTC
TRBJ2-3	NA	NA	15	TRBV11-1	CASSSYGQKTDTQYF	TGTGCCAGCAGCTCCTACGGACAGAAAACAGATACGCAGTATTTT
TRBJ1-1	once	NA	13	TRBV10-3	CAIRDSLNTEAFF	TGTGCCATCAGGGACAGCTTGAACACTGAAGCTTTCTTT
TRBJ2-5	NA	NA	14	TRBV2	CAITRRGLGETQYF	TGTGCCATCACCAGGAGGGGTTTAGGAGAGACCCAGTACTTC
TRBJ1-1	NA	TRBD1	14	TRBV5-1	CASSGGQGITEAFF	TGCGCCAGCAGCGGGGGACAGGGGATTACTGAAGCTTTCTTT
TRBJ2-1	NA	TRBD1	15	TRBV27	CASSPRDRWSNEQFF	TGTGCCAGCAGTCCCCGGGACAGGTGGAGCAATGAGCAGTTCTTC
TRBJ2-4	NA	TRBD1	14	TRBV11-2	CASSPGTGENIQYF	TGTGCCAGCAGCCCCGGGACAGGGGAAAACATTCAGTACTTC
TRBJ2-5	NA	TRBD1	14	TRBV7-7	CASSRGQGKETQYF	TGTGCTAGCAGCCGAGGACAGGGAAAAGAGACCCAGTACTTC
TRBJ1-5	NA	TRBD1	15	TRBV18	CASSAGQGRYQPQHF	TGTGCCAGCTCAGCGGGACAGGGGCGGTATCAGCCCCAGCATTTT
TRBJ2-6	few	NA	15	TRBV7-2	CASSLGGSGANVLTF	TGTGCCAGCAGCTTAGGAGGCTCTGGGGCCAACGTCCTGACTTTC